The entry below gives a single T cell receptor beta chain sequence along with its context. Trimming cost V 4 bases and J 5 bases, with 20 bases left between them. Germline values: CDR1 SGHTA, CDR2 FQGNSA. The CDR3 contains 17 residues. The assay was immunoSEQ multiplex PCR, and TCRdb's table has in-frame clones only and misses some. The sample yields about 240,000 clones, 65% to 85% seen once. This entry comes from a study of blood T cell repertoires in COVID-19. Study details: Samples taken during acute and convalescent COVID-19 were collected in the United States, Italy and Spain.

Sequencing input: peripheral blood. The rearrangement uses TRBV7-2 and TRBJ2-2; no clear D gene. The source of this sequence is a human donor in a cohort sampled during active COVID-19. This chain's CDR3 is CASSSAPPGHRTGELFF. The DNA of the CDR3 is TGTGCCAGCAGCTCCGCCCCCCCCGGCCACAGAACCGGGGAGCTGTTTTTT. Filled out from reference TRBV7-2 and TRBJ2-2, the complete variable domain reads GAGVSQSPSNKVTEKGKDVELRCDPISGHTALYWYRQSLGQGLEFLIYFQGNSAPDKSGLPSDRFSAERTGGSVSTLTIQRTQQEDSAVYLCASSSAPPGHRTGELFFGEGSRLTVL.